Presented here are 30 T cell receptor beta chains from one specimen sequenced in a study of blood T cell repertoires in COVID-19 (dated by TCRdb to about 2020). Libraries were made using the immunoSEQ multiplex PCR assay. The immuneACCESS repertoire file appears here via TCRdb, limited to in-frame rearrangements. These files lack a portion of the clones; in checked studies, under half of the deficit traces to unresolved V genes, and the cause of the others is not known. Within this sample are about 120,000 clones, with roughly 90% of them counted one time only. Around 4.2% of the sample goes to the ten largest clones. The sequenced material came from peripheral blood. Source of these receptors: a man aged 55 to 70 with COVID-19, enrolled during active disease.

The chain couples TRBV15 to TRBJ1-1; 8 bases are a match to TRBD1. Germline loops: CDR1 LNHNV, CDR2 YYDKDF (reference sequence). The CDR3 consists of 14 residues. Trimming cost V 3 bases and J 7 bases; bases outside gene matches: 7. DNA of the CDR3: TGTGCCACCAGCAGTCACGGGACAGGTGATGAAGCTTTCTTT. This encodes CATSSHGTGDEAFF.

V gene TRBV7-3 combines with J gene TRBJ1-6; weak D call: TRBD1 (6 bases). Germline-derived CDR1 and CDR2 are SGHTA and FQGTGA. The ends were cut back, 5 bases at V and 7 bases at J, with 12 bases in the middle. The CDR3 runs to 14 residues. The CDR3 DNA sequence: TGTGCCAGCAGCACCGGGACACTAAATTCACCCCTCCACTTT. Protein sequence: CASSTGTLNSPLHF.

CDR3 region: CASSLAQGVGGYTF. The CDR3 region has the DNA TGTGCCAGCAGCTTAGCGCAGGGGGTCGGTGGCTACACCTTC. This chain connects TRBV7-9 to TRBJ1-2; TRBD1 matches at 7 bases. Germline lookup yields CDR1 SEHNR and CDR2 FQNEAQ (reference sequence). V shed 0 bases, J shed 7 bases, and the junction held 5 bases outside the gene matches. CDR3 length: 14 residues.

The CDR3 is CASSIVAGDTEAFF. The CDR3 nucleotides read TGTGCCAGTAGTATAGTTGCAGGGGACACTGAAGCTTTCTTT. This sequence joins TRBV19 and TRBJ1-1, with D tentatively TRBD1 (6 bases). Germline-derived CDR1 and CDR2 are LNHDA and SQIVND (reference sequence). Trimming removed 1 base at V and 3 bases at J, with 9 bases between. CDR3 length: 14 residues.

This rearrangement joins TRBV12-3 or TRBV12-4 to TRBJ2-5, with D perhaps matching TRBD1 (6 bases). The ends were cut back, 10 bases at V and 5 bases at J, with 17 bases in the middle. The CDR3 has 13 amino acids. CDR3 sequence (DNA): TGTGCCACCCGGACAGATACTAGGGAGACCCAGTACTTC. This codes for CATRTDTRETQYF.

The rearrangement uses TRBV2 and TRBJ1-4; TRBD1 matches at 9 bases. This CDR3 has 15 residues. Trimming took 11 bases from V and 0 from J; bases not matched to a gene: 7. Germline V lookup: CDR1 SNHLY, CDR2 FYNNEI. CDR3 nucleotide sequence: TGTGCCGGCGGGGACAGGGCCGCAACTAATGAAAAACTGTTTTTT. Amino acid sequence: CAGGDRAATNEKLFF.

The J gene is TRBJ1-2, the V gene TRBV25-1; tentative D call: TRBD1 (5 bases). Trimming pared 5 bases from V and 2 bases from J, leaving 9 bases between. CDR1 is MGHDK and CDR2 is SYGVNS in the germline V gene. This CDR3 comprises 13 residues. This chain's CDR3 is CASSPPGNYGYTF. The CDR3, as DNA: TGTGCCAGCAGTCCCCCAGGGAACTATGGCTACACCTTC.

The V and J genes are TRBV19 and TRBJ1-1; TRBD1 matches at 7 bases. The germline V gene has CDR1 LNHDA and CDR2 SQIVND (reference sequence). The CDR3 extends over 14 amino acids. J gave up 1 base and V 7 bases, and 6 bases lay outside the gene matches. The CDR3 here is CASTRTGGNTEAFF. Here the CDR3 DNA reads TGTGCCAGTACAAGGACAGGAGGGAACACTGAAGCTTTCTTT. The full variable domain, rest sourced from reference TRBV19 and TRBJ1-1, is DGGITQSPKYLFRKEGQNVTLSCEQNLNHDAMYWYRQDPGQGLRLIYYSQIVNDFQKGDIAEGYSVSREKKESFPLTVTSAQKNPTAFYLCASTRTGGNTEAFFGQGTRLTVV.

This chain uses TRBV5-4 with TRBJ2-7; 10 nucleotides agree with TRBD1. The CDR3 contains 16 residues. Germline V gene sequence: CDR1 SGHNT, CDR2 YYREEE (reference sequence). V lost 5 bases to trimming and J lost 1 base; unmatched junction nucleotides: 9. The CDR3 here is CASSPGQGMSSYEQYF. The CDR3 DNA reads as TGTGCCAGCAGTCCGGGACAGGGGATGAGTTCCTACGAGCAGTACTTC.

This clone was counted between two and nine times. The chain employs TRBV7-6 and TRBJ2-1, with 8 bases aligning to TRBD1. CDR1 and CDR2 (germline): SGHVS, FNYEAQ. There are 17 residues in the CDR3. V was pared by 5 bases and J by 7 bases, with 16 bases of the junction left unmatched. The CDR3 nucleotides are TGTGCCAGCAGCACCCCTTTTTCCCGACAGGGGCGGAATGAGCAGTTCTTC. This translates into CASSTPFSRQGRNEQFF.

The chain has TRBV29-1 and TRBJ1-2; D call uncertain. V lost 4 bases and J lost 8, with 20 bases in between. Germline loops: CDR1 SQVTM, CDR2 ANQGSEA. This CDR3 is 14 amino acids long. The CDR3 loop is CSVGVQDDIKGYTF. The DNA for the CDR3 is TGCAGCGTTGGGGTCCAGGATGACATTAAGGGCTACACCTTC.

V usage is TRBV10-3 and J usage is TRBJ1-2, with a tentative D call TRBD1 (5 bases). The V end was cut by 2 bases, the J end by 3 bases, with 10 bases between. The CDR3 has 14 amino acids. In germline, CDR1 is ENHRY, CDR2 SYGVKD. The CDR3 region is CAISEDSPYYGYTF. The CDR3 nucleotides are TGTGCCATCAGTGAGGACAGTCCCTACTATGGCTACACCTTC.

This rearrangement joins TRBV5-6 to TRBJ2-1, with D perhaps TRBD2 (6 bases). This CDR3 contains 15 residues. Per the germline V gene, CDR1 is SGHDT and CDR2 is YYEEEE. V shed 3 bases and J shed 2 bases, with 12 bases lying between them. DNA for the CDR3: TGTGCCAGCAGCTCGCCGGGACTTCCCTACAATGAGCAGTTCTTC. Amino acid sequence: CASSSPGLPYNEQFF.

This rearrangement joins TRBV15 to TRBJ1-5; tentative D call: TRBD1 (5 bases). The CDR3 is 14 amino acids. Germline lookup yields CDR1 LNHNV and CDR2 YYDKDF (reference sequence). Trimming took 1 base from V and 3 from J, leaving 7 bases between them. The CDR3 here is CATSRAGNNQPQHF. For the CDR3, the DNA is TGTGCCACCAGCAGAGCAGGGAACAATCAGCCCCAGCATTTT.

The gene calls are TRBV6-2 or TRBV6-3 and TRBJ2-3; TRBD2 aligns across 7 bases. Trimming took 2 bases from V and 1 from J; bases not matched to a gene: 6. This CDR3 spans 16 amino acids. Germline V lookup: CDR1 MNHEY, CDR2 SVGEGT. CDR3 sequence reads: CASSYSLAGGTDTQYF. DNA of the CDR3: TGTGCCAGCAGTTACAGCCTGGCGGGGGGCACAGATACGCAGTATTTT.

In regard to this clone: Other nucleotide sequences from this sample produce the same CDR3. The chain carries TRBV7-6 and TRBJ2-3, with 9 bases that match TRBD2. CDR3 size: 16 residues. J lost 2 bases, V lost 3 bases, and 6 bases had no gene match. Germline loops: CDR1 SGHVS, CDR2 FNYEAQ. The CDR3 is CASSLGSGGPTDTQYF. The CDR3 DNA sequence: TGTGCCAGCAGCTTGGGTAGCGGGGGACCCACAGATACGCAGTATTTT.

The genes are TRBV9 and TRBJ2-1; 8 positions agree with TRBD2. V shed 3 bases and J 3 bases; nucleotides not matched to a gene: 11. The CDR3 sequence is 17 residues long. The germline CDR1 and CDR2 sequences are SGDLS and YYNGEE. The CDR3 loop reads CASSADISGGVYNEQFF. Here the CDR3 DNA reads TGTGCCAGCAGCGCCGATATAAGCGGGGGTGTCTACAATGAGCAGTTCTTC.

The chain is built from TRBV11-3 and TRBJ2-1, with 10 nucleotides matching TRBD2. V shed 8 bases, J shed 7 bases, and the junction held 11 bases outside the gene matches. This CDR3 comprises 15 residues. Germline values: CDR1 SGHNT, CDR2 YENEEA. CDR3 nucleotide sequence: TGTGCCAGCGGCGGGCAGCGGGGGGGCCAAAATGAGCAGTTCTTC. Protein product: CASGGQRGGQNEQFF.

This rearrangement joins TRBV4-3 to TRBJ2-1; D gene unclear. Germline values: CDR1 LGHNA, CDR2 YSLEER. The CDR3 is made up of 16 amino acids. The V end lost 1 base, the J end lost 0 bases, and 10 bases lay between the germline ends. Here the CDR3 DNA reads TGCGCCAGCAGCCAAGTAGCAACAATCTCCTACAATGAGCAGTTCTTC. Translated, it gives CASSQVATISYNEQFF.

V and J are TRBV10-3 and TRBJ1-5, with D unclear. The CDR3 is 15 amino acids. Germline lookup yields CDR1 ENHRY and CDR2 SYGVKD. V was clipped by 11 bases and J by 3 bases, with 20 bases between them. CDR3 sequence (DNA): TGTGCCGTCGCCGCGGGTGGTCAGACCAATCAGCCCCAGCATTTT. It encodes CAVAAGGQTNQPQHF.

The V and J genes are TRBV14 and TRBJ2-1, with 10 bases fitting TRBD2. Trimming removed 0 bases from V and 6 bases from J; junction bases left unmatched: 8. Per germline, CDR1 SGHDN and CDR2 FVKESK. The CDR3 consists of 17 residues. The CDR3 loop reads CASSQDLVAGGFNEQFF. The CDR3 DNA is TGTGCCAGCAGCCAAGATCTAGTAGCGGGGGGCTTCAATGAGCAGTTCTTC. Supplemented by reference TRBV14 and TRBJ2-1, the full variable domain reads EAGVTQFPSHSVIEKGQTVTLRCDPISGHDNLYWYRRVMGKEIKFLLHFVKESKQDESGMPNNRFLAERTGGTYSTLKVQPAELEDSGVYFCASSQDLVAGGFNEQFFGPGTRLTVL.

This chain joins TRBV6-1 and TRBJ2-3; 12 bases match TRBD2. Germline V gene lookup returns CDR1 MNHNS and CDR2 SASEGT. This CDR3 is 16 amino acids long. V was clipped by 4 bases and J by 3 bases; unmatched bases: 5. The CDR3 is CASSAPLAGGTDTQYF. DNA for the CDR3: TGTGCCAGCAGTGCCCCCCTAGCGGGGGGGACAGATACGCAGTATTTT.

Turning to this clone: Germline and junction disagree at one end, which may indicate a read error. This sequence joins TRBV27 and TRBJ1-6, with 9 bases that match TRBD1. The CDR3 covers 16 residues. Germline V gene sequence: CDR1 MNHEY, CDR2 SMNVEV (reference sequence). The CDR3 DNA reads TGTGCCAGCAGGTTATTCCGGGACAGGGTGGATTCACCCCTCCACTTT. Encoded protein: CASRLFRDRVDSPLHF.

The CDR3 nucleotides are TGTGCCAGCAGTCATGGACAGCACTATGGCTACACCTTC. Residues: CASSHGQHYGYTF. This chain uses TRBV6-5 with TRBJ1-2; possible D gene TRBD1, 6 bases. V lost 5 bases and J 3 bases, leaving 10 bases between the germline ends. Per germline, CDR1 MNHEY and CDR2 SVGAGI. This CDR3 is 13 amino acids long.

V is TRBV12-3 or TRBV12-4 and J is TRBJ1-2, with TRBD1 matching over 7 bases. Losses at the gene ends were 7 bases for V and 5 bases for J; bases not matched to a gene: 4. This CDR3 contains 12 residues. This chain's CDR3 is CASTQGQYGYTF. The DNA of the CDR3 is TGTGCCAGCACCCAGGGACAGTATGGCTACACCTTC.

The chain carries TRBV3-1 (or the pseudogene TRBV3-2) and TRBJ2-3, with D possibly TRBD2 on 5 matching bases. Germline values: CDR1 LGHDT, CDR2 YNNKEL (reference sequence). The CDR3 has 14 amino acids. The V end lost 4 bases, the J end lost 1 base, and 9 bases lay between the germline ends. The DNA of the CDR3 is TGTGCCAGCAGCCGGACCGGGGGCACAGATACGCAGTATTTT. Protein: CASSRTGGTDTQYF.

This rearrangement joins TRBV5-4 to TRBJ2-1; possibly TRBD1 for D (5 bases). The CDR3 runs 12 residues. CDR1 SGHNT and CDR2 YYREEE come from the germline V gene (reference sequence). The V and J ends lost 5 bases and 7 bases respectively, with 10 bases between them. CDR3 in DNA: TGTGCCAGCAGTTTTAGGGGAAATGAGCAGTTCTTC. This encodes CASSFRGNEQFF.

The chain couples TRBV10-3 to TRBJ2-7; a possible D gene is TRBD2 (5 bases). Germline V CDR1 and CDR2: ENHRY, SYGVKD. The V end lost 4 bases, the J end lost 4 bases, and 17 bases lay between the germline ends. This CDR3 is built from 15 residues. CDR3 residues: CAISGPGIRLYEQYF. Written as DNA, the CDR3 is TGTGCCATCAGTGGCCCCGGGATCAGGCTGTACGAGCAGTACTTC.

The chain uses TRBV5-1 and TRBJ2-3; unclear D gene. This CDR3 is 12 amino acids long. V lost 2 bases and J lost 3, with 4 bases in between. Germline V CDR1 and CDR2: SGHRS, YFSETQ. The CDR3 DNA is TGCGCCAGCAGCTTAGAGACAGATACGCAGTATTTT. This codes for CASSLETDTQYF.

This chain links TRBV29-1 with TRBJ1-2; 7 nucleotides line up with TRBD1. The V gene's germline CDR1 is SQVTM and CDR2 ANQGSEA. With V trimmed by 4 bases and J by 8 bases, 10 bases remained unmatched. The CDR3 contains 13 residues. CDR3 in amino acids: CSVGKGANHGYTF. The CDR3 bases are TGCAGCGTTGGCAAGGGGGCGAACCACGGCTACACCTTC.